This T cell receptor (beta chain) was identified during a study of OX40 agonist ivuxolimab in advanced cancers. General study results and limits: On average, a greater number of expanded clones characterised CD8+ T cells relative to CD4+.

Germline CDR1 reads MNHNS; CDR2 reads SASEGT. The CDR3 loop spans 15 amino acids. V lost 3 bases, J lost 2 bases, and 6 bases stayed unmatched. Worth noting for this clone: The antigen is not known.

The assay was immunoSEQ multiplex PCR, and TCRdb's table has in-frame clones only and misses some. This sample has around 73,000 clones, with 85% to 90% found just once. The receptor was isolated from an adult with an advanced solid tumor such as melanoma, head and neck, liver or kidney cancer. The V call is TRBV6-1, the J call TRBJ2-5, with 7 bases lining up with TRBD1. This material consisted of CD4+ or CD8+ T cells sorted from blood, taken in a trial of the OX40 agonist ivuxolimab. For the CDR3, the DNA is TGTGCCAGCAGTGACGTTAGGGGGCGGCAAGAGACCCAGTACTTC. Protein product: CASSDVRGRQETQYF.